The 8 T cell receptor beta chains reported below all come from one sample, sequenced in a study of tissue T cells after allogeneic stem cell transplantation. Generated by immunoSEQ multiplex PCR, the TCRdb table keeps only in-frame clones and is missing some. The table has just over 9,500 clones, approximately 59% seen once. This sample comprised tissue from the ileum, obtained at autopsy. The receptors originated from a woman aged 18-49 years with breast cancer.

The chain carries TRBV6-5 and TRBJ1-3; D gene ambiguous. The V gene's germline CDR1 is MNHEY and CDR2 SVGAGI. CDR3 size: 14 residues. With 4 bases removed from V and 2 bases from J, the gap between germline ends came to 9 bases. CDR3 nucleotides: TGTGCCAGCAGTTTGTTAGGAGCTGGAAACACCATATATTTT. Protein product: CASSLLGAGNTIYF.

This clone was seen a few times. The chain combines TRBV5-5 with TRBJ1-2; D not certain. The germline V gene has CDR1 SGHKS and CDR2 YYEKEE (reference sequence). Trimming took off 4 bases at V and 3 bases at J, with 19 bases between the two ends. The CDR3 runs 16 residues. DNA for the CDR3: TGTGCCAGCAGCCGATCTCTGAGGACGGCCGACTATGGCTACACCTTC. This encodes CASSRSLRTADYGYTF.

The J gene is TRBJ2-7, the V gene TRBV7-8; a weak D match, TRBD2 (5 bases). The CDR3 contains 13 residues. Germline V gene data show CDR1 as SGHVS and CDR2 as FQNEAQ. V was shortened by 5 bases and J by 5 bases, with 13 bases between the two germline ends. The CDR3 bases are TGTGCCAGCAGCCTTTCGGGGTCAAACGAGCAGTACTTC. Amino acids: CASSLSGSNEQYF.

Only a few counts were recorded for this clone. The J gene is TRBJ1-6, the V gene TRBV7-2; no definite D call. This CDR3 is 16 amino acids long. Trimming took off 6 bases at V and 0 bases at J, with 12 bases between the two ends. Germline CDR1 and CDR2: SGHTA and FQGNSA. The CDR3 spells CASRSDQSSYNSPLHF. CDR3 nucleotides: TGTGCCAGCAGATCTGATCAGAGCTCCTATAATTCACCCCTCCACTTT.

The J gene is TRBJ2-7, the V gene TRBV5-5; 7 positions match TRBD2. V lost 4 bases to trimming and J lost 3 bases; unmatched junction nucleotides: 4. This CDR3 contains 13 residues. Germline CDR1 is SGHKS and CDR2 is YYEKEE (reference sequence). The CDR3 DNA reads TGTGCCAGCAGCCCGATAGCGGGCTACGAGCAGTACTTC. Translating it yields CASSPIAGYEQYF.

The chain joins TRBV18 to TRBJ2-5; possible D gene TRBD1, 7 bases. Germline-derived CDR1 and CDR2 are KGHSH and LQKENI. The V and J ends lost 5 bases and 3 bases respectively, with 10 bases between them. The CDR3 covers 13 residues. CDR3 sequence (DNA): TGTGCCAGCTCAGGGGGGACAGAAGAGACCCAGTACTTC. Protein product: CASSGGTEETQYF.

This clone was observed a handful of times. CDR3 sequence: CATSRDRGAGELFF. CDR3 DNA: TGTGCCACCAGCAGAGATAGGGGAGCCGGGGAGCTGTTTTTT. The V gene is TRBV15, the J gene TRBJ2-2; D is perhaps TRBD1 or TRBD2 (5 bases each). The ends were cut back, 0 bases at V and 6 bases at J, with 8 bases in the middle. The germline gives CDR1 LNHNV, CDR2 YYDKDF (reference sequence). The CDR3 contains 14 residues.

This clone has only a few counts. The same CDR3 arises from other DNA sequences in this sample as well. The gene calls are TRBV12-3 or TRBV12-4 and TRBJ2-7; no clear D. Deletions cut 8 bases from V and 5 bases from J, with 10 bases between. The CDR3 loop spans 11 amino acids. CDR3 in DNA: TGTGCCAGCGGACGAGGAAACGAGCAGTACTTC. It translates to CASGRGNEQYF.